The 31 T cell receptor beta chains presented below share a single source sample, sequenced in a study of T cell clonotyping in hematopoietic cell transplantation. Profiled with immunoSEQ multiplex PCR; TCRdb holds only in-frame clones, not every one. The table lists about 70,000 clones, 94% of them singletons. The sample was peripheral blood mononuclear cells. The origin of the receptors is a man between 45 and 60 years old in good health. Some clones in this sample may be carry-over from other donors' samples.

V usage is TRBV6-6 and J usage is TRBJ1-2; D gene uncertain. In germline, CDR1 is MNHNY, CDR2 SVGAGI (reference sequence). The CDR3 runs to 13 residues. Trimming removed 6 bases from V and 0 bases from J, with 8 bases in between. CDR3: CASRDVANYGYTF. The CDR3 nucleotides are TGTGCCAGCAGGGACGTAGCTAACTATGGCTACACCTTC.

The V and J genes are TRBV27 and TRBJ1-2; the D is unclear. Germline V lookup: CDR1 MNHEY, CDR2 SMNVEV (reference sequence). V lost 5 bases to trimming and J lost 0 bases, with 4 bases between them. The CDR3 has 12 amino acids. CDR3 loop: CASSGTNYGYTF. The CDR3 DNA reads as TGTGCCAGCAGTGGAACTAACTATGGCTACACCTTC.

This chain links TRBV4-1 with TRBJ1-3, with unresolved D. This CDR3 is built from 15 residues. V was pared by 0 bases and J by 2 bases, with 8 bases between. CDR1 MGHRA and CDR2 YSYEKL come from the germline V gene. CDR3 sequence reads: CASSQDGIPGNTIYF. DNA of the CDR3: TGCGCCAGCAGCCAAGATGGTATTCCTGGAAACACCATATATTTT.

This chain connects TRBV5-1 to TRBJ2-5, with D possibly TRBD1 on 6 matching bases. Germline V gene data show CDR1 as SGHRS and CDR2 as YFSETQ. This CDR3 contains 14 residues. The V end lost 3 bases, the J end lost 5 bases, and 14 bases lay between the germline ends. The chain's CDR3 is CASSSLQGTETQYF. In DNA form, the CDR3 reads TGCGCCAGCAGCTCCTTACAGGGTACGGAGACCCAGTACTTC.

This clone was seen only once. The chain has TRBV29-1 and TRBJ1-1, with 7 positions matching TRBD1. The CDR3 spans 14 residues. V trimming: 5 bases; J trimming: 0 bases; junction bases outside the gene matches: 6. Germline V gene sequence: CDR1 SQVTM, CDR2 ANQGSEA. The CDR3 loop is CSVRGGALNTEAFF. DNA of the CDR3: TGCAGCGTTCGAGGGGGCGCTTTGAACACTGAAGCTTTCTTT.

The rearrangement links TRBV7-9 to TRBJ2-5; 12 bases line up with TRBD2. The CDR3 sequence is 19 residues long. Germline V gives CDR1 SEHNR, CDR2 FQNEAQ (reference sequence). V shed 3 bases and J 4 bases; nucleotides not matched to a gene: 15. CDR3 sequence: CASSFPASGGAGLLETQYF. CDR3 sequence (DNA): TGTGCCAGCAGCTTCCCCGCTAGCGGGGGGGCCGGGCTGTTAGAGACCCAGTACTTC. The variable domain in full, with the rest retrieved from reference TRBV7-9 and TRBJ2-5, is DTGVSQNPRHKITKRGQNVTFRCDPISEHNRLYWYRQTLGQGPEFLTYFQNEAQLEKSRLLSDRFSAERPKGSFSTLEIQRTEQGDSAMYLCASSFPASGGAGLLETQYFGPGTRLLVL.

This sequence joins TRBV2 and TRBJ1-1; D unresolved. This CDR3 is 10 amino acids long. With 6 bases removed from V and 7 bases from J, the gap between germline ends came to 6 bases. Germline V CDR1 and CDR2: SNHLY, FYNNEI. The CDR3 nucleotides read TGTGCCAGCAGCAGCGGTGAAGCTTTCTTT. Its protein product is CASSSGEAFF. Full variable domain (outside the CDR3, taken from reference TRBV2 and TRBJ1-1): EPEVTQTPSHQVTQMGQEVILRCVPISNHLYFYWYRQILGQKVEFLVSFYNNEISEKSEIFDDQFSVERPDGSNFTLKIRSTKLEDSAMYFCASSSGEAFFGQGTRLTVV.

The chain recombines TRBV28 with TRBJ2-7, with D possibly called TRBD1 or TRBD2 (5 bases each). Trimming cost V 6 bases and J 2 bases, with 14 bases left between them. Germline values: CDR1 MDHEN, CDR2 SYDVKM. The CDR3 is 14 residues long. The CDR3 DNA reads as TGTGCCAGCAGCCTCCGGGACCAAACCTACGAGCAGTACTTC. This encodes CASSLRDQTYEQYF.

J is TRBJ2-2 and V is TRBV14, with TRBD2 matching over 9 bases. This CDR3 region has 16 residues. V lost 4 bases and J lost 5; bases outside the gene matches: 8. Germline lookup yields CDR1 SGHDN and CDR2 FVKESK. The CDR3 sequence: CASSRNSGGPTGELFF. CDR3 coding DNA: TGTGCCAGCAGCCGAAATAGCGGGGGCCCGACCGGGGAGCTGTTTTTT.

The genes are TRBV27 and TRBJ1-2, with D possibly TRBD1 on 5 matching bases. CDR3 length equals 14 residues. CDR1 is MNHEY and CDR2 is SMNVEV in the germline V gene (reference sequence). Trimming stripped 4 bases from V and 8 bases from J, with 17 bases between. In nucleotides, the CDR3 is TGTGCCAGCAGTTACGGAATGCAGGGTGAGGGCTACACCTTC. This sequence encodes CASSYGMQGEGYTF.

V is TRBV2 and J is TRBJ2-7; D is unresolved. The CDR3 sequence is 12 residues long. Deletions cut 3 bases from V and 4 bases from J, with 7 bases between. Per germline, CDR1 SNHLY and CDR2 FYNNEI. As DNA, the CDR3 is TGTGCCAGCAGTGAGCAGAGATACGAGCAGTACTTC. It yields the protein CASSEQRYEQYF.

The rearrangement uses TRBV28 and TRBJ1-1, with D uncertain. V lost 1 base to trimming and J lost 4 bases, with 10 bases between them. The CDR3 consists of 14 residues. Germline V lookup: CDR1 MDHEN, CDR2 SYDVKM. DNA of the CDR3: TGTGCCAGCAGTTTATTTCGGTCGGGCACTGAAGCTTTCTTT. Amino acid sequence: CASSLFRSGTEAFF. The variable domain in full, completed from reference TRBV28 and TRBJ1-1, reads DVKVTQSSRYLVKRTGEKVFLECVQDMDHENMFWYRQDPGLGLRLIYFSYDVKMKEKGDIPEGYSVSREKKERFSLILESASTNQTSMYLCASSLFRSGTEAFFGQGTRLTVV.

The chain couples TRBV11-2 to TRBJ2-1, with TRBD2 matching over 8 bases. The CDR3 is 15 amino acids. The junction had 8 bases not matched to a gene; V was cut back by 1 base and J by 9 bases. CDR1 and CDR2 (germline): SGHAT, FQNNGV. The CDR3 region is CASSLGLTSVGEQFF. As DNA, the CDR3 is TGTGCCAGCAGCTTAGGATTGACTAGCGTAGGTGAGCAGTTCTTC.

V and J are TRBV9 and TRBJ1-2, with TRBD1 as a possible D gene (6 bases). The V gene lost 0 bases and the J gene lost 4 bases, with 7 bases spanning the gap. This CDR3 comprises 13 residues. Germline V lookup: CDR1 SGDLS, CDR2 YYNGEE. The CDR3 nucleotides are TGTGCCAGCAGCGTAGAAGGGGGCTATGGCTACACCTTC. Protein product: CASSVEGGYGYTF.

The chain employs TRBV7-6 and TRBJ1-1; no definite D call. The CDR3 sequence is 16 residues long. Germline lookup yields CDR1 SGHVS and CDR2 FNYEAQ. V lost 1 base and J lost 0, with 12 bases in between. The CDR3 DNA follows: TGTGCCAGCAGCTTAGGCTTCGATAGGCTGAACACTGAAGCTTTCTTT. The encoded protein is CASSLGFDRLNTEAFF.

The chain couples TRBV5-1 to TRBJ2-1; 9 bases fit TRBD2. The germline V gene has CDR1 SGHRS and CDR2 YFSETQ. Unmatched junction bases numbered 4, after V lost 0 bases and J lost 6 bases. CDR3 length: 15 residues. In DNA, the CDR3 is TGCGCCAGCAGCTTGGATCGCGGGAGGGCCAATGAGCAGTTCTTC. Amino acid sequence: CASSLDRGRANEQFF.

The count of this clone is one. The CDR3 sequence: CASRLQGIAYQPQHF. DNA for the CDR3: TGTGCCAGCAGGTTACAGGGAATTGCGTATCAGCCCCAGCATTTT. The chain joins TRBV6-6 to TRBJ1-5, with D perhaps matching TRBD1 (6 bases). The V end was cut by 6 bases, the J end by 5 bases, with 17 bases between. CDR3 length equals 15 residues. The germline V gene has CDR1 MNHNY and CDR2 SVGAGI (reference sequence).

V gene TRBV25-1 combines with J gene TRBJ1-2, with D unresolved. Germline CDR1 MGHDK, CDR2 SYGVNS. Trimming shortened V by 2 bases and J by 6 bases, and 4 bases separated the two germline ends. This CDR3 contains 11 residues. For the CDR3, the DNA is TGTGCCAGCAGTGAAGGGGATGGCTACACCTTC. Translation gives CASSEGDGYTF.

This chain uses TRBV28 with TRBJ1-2, with 7 bases lining up with TRBD1. The CDR3 consists of 14 residues. The V gene's germline CDR1 is MDHEN and CDR2 SYDVKM. With V trimmed by 2 bases and J by 7 bases, 7 bases remained unmatched. CDR3 region: CASSLPRGRGGYTF. The DNA for the CDR3 is TGTGCCAGCAGTTTACCGAGGGGGCGGGGTGGCTACACCTTC.

This clone appeared a single time. The J gene is TRBJ2-2, the V gene TRBV9, with 10 nucleotides matching TRBD2. The germline CDR1 and CDR2 sequences are SGDLS and YYNGEE. Germline trimming cut 0 bases from V and 5 bases from J; bases unmatched to any gene: 4. This CDR3 spans 16 amino acids. Written as DNA, the CDR3 is TGTGCCAGCAGCGTAGTCGCTAGCGGGAGTACCGGGGAGCTGTTTTTT. Protein product: CASSVVASGSTGELFF.

The chain links TRBV7-2 to TRBJ1-1; D is undetermined. In germline, CDR1 is SGHTA, CDR2 FQGNSA. The CDR3 has 12 residues. With 5 bases removed from V and 7 bases from J, the gap between germline ends came to 11 bases. CDR3 loop: CASSREWGEAFF. In DNA form, the CDR3 reads TGTGCCAGCAGCCGTGAATGGGGTGAAGCTTTCTTT.

This sequence joins TRBV7-2 and TRBJ1-5; D call uncertain. V was cut by 5 bases and J by 4 bases, with 12 bases left in between. Germline V gives CDR1 SGHTA, CDR2 FQGNSA. The CDR3 covers 14 residues. The CDR3 protein is CASSQIGSNQPQHF. The CDR3 region has the DNA TGTGCCAGCAGCCAAATCGGGTCGAATCAGCCCCAGCATTTT.

This chain joins TRBV5-6 and TRBJ2-3; D perhaps matches TRBD2 (5 bases). The length of the CDR3 is 17 residues. Trimming removed 2 bases from V and 0 bases from J, with 16 bases in between. Germline-derived CDR1 and CDR2 are SGHDT and YYEEEE. The DNA of the CDR3 is TGTGCCAGCAGCTTCGGGTCCCGAGGGATTAGCACAGATACGCAGTATTTT. Protein: CASSFGSRGISTDTQYF.

This CDR3 reads CASSSTGQDYGYTF. CDR3 in DNA: TGTGCCAGCAGCTCCACGGGGCAAGACTATGGCTACACCTTC. The chain combines TRBV5-4 with TRBJ1-2; the D gene is possibly TRBD1 (5 bases). Germline loops: CDR1 SGHNT, CDR2 YYREEE (reference sequence). This CDR3 has 14 amino acids. V shed 3 bases and J shed 3 bases, with 12 bases lying between them.

The chain uses TRBV12-5 and TRBJ2-2; D remains unclear. The CDR3 contains 14 residues. CDR1 and CDR2 (germline): LGHNT, FRNRAP. Trimming stripped 6 bases from V and 4 bases from J, with 12 bases between. The CDR3 reads CASGQEIGTGELFF. CDR3 DNA sequence: TGTGCTAGTGGCCAGGAAATTGGCACCGGGGAGCTGTTTTTT.

The rearrangement links TRBV5-1 to TRBJ1-1; D is ambiguous. V was cut by 0 bases and J by 7 bases, with 22 bases left in between. Germline V gene lookup returns CDR1 SGHRS and CDR2 YFSETQ. CDR3 size: 17 residues. The CDR3 protein is CASSLVSPSGEGIEAFF. The DNA for the CDR3 is TGCGCCAGCAGCTTGGTATCTCCGTCTGGGGAGGGAATTGAAGCTTTCTTT. The whole variable domain, filled in from reference TRBV5-1 and TRBJ1-1, reads KAGVTQTPRYLIKTRGQQVTLSCSPISGHRSVSWYQQTPGQGLQFLFEYFSETQRNKGNFPGRFSGRQFSNSRSEMNVSTLELGDSALYLCASSLVSPSGEGIEAFFGQGTRLTVV.

The count of this clone is one. The chain has TRBV19 and TRBJ2-5, with D possibly called TRBD1 or TRBD2 (6 bases each). Between the trimmed V and J ends, which lost 4 bases and 5 bases, there was a span of 14 bases. CDR1 is LNHDA, CDR2 SQIVND, per germline (reference sequence). The CDR3 runs to 14 residues. The CDR3 region has the DNA TGTGCCAGTAGTAAAAGGGGGAGCGGGGAGACCCAGTACTTC. Its translation: CASSKRGSGETQYF.

DNA of the CDR3: TGCGCCAGCAGCCATAGCGGGGCGACCACAGATACGCAGTATTTT. Its translation: CASSHSGATTDTQYF. This rearrangement joins TRBV5-1 to TRBJ2-3; 8 positions agree with TRBD2. The CDR3 has 15 amino acids. Germline trimming cut 4 bases from V and 2 bases from J; bases unmatched to any gene: 6. Germline CDR1 reads SGHRS; CDR2 reads YFSETQ.

This clone was counted a single time. The chain couples TRBV6-6 to TRBJ1-5; 9 bases are a match to TRBD1. The CDR3 is 14 amino acids. CDR1 and CDR2 from the germline V gene are MNHNY and SVGAGI (reference sequence). J gave up 6 bases and V 8 bases, and 8 bases lay outside the gene matches. The CDR3 bases are TGTGCCAGCGACCGGGACAGGGTTAGTCAGCCCCAGCATTTT. This codes for CASDRDRVSQPQHF.

The chain couples TRBV29-1 to TRBJ2-1; D gene unclear. Germline V gene lookup returns CDR1 SQVTM and CDR2 ANQGSEA. CDR3 length: 14 residues. The V end was cut by 3 bases, the J end by 7 bases, with 16 bases between. The DNA of the CDR3 is TGCAGCGTTGATCGGGCGGCGAGGAGAAATGAGCAGTTCTTC. This translates into CSVDRAARRNEQFF.

The CDR3 region is CASSQPGQANTEAFF. The DNA for the CDR3 is TGCGCCAGCAGCCAACCGGGACAGGCTAACACTGAAGCTTTCTTT. The chain is built from TRBV4-1 and TRBJ1-1, with TRBD1 identical over 8 bases. CDR1 MGHRA and CDR2 YSYEKL come from the germline V gene. V gave up 2 bases and J gave up 2 bases; unmatched junction bases: 4. The length of the CDR3 is 15 residues.